The TCR beta chain under discussion was sequenced for a study of cytomegalovirus exposure and HLA in healthy donors. Study-wide context: Out of about 180 million T cells, an earlier analysis found more than 95 million unique TCR beta sequences in total. Study-level findings and limits: Being productive about 87% or about 30% of the time was typical of most TCR beta V segments in an earlier analysis.

Details on this clone: Its antigen is unidentified.

PCR amplification relied on 60 Vbeta primers (plus 13 Jbeta primers). Sequencing used immunoSEQ multiplex PCR; TCRdb keeps in-frame clones, though not all of them. The record lists 45,000 to 65,000 clones, of which the ten most abundant hold 12%. The CDR3 has 14 amino acids. Germline V gives CDR1 SGHRS, CDR2 YFSETQ. Trimming shortened V by 4 bases and J by 3 bases, and 14 bases separated the two germline ends. The sequenced sample consisted of PBMCs. The V gene is TRBV5-1, the J gene TRBJ2-7; D is possibly TRBD2 (5 bases). The origin of this receptor is a man between 18 and 35 years old in good health and CMV-seropositive. CDR3 coding DNA: TGCGCCAGCAGCGCCGGGGATAGGGACTACGAGCAGTACTTC. It codes for CASSAGDRDYEQYF.